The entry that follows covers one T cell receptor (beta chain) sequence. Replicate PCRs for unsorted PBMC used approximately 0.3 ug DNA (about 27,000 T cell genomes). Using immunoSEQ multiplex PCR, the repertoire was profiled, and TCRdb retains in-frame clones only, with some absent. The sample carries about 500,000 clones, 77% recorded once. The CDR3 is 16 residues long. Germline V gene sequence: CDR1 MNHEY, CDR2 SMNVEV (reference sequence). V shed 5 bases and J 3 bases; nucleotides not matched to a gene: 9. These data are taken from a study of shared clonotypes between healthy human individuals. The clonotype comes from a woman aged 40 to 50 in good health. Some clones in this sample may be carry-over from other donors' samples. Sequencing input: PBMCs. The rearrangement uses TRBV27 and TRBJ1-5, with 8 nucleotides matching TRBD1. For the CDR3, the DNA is TGTGCCAGCAGTACAATGGGGACAGGACCCAATCAGCCCCAGCATTTT. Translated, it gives CASSTMGTGPNQPQHF.